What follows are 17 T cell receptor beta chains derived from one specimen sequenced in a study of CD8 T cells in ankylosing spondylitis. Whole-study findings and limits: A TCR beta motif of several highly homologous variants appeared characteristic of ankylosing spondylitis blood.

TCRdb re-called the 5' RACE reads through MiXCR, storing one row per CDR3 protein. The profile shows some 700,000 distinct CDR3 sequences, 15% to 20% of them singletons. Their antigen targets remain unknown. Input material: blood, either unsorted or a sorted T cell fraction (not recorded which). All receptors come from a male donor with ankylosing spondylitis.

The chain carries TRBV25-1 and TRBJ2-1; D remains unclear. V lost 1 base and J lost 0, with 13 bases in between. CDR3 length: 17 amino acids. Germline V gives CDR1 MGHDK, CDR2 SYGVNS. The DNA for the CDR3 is TGTGCCAGCAGTGAATTCAAGTTAACCAGCTCCTACAATGAGCAGTTCTTC. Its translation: CASSEFKLTSSYNEQFF.

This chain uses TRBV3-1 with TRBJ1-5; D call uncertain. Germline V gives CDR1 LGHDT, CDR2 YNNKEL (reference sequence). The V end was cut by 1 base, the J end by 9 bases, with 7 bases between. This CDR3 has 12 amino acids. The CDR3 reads CASSQGIGPQHF. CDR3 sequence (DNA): TGTGCCAGCAGCCAAGGTATAGGGCCCCAGCATTTT.

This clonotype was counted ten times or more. CDR3 bases: TGCGCCAGCACCCGTGGGACACCGAACACTGAAGCTTTCTTT. It encodes CASTRGTPNTEAFF. The chain couples TRBV5-1 to TRBJ1-1; tentatively, D is TRBD1 (6 bases). CDR1 and CDR2 from the germline V gene are SGHRS and YFSETQ. V dropped 6 bases and J dropped 1 base, with 13 bases sitting between them. The CDR3 length is 14 residues.

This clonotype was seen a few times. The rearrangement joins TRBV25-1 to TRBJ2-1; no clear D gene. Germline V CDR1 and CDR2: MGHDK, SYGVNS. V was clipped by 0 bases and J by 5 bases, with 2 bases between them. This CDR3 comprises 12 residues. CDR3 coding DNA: TGTGCCAGCAGTGAATATAACAATGAGCAGTTCTTC. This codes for CASSEYNNEQFF.

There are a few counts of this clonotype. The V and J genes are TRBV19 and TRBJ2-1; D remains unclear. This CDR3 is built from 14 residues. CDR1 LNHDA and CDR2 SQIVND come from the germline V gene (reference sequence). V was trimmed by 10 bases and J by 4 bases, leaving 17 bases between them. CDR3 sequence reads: CATDKEGSYNEQFF. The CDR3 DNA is TGTGCCACCGACAAGGAAGGGTCATACAATGAGCAGTTCTTC.

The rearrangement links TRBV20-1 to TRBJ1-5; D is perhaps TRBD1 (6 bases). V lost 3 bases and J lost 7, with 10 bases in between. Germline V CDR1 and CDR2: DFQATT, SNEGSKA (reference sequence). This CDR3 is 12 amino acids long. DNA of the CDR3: TGCAGTGCTAGGTCAGGGGAACAGCCCCAGCATTTT. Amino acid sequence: CSARSGEQPQHF.

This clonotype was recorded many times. Here the CDR3 reads CSARGGVGDYGYTF. Written as DNA, the CDR3 is TGCAGTGCTAGGGGAGGGGTAGGGGACTATGGCTACACCTTC. The chain employs TRBV20-1 and TRBJ1-2; D possibly corresponds to TRBD1 (5 bases). Trimming took 3 bases from V and 3 from J, leaving 14 bases between them. The CDR3 is 14 amino acids. CDR1 DFQATT and CDR2 SNEGSKA come from the germline V gene (reference sequence).

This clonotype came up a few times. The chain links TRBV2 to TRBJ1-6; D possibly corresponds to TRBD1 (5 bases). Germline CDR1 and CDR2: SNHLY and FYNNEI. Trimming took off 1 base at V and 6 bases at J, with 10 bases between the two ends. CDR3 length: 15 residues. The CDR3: CASSEGGRVNSPLHF. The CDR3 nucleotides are TGTGCCAGCAGTGAAGGGGGCAGAGTTAATTCACCCCTCCACTTT.

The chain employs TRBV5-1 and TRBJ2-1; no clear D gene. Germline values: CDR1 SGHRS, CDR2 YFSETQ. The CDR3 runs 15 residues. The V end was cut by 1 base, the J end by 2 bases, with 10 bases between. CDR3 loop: CASSLSPGPYNEQFF. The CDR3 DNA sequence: TGCGCCAGCAGCTTGTCCCCGGGCCCCTACAATGAGCAGTTCTTC.

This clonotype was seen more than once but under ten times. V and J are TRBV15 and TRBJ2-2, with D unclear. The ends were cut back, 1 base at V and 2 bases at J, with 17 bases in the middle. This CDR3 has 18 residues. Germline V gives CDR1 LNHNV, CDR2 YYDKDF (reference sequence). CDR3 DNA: TGTGCCACCAGCAGAGCGCCTCCCCGCACGGGCAACACCGGGGAGCTGTTTTTT. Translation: CATSRAPPRTGNTGELFF.

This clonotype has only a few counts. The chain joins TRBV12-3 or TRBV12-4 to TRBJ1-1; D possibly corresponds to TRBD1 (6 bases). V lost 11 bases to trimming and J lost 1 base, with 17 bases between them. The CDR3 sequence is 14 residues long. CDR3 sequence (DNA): TGTGCCCGAGGGGGGGTCGGTTGGAACACTGAAGCTTTCTTT. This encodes CARGGVGWNTEAFF.

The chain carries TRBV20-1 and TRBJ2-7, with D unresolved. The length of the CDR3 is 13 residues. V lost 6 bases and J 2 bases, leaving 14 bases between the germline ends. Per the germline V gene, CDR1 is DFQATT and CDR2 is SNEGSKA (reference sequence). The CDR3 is CSAVRTGTYEQYF. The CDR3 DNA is TGCAGTGCCGTCCGTACTGGCACCTACGAGCAGTACTTC.

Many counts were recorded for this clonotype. The CDR3 reads CASSGSTGKGTEAFF. The CDR3 DNA follows: TGCGCCAGCAGCGGGTCGACAGGGAAGGGGACTGAAGCTTTCTTT. The genes are TRBV5-1 and TRBJ1-1; 7 bases line up with TRBD1. V lost 4 bases, J lost 5 bases, and 11 bases stayed unmatched. This CDR3 is 15 amino acids long. Per the germline V gene, CDR1 is SGHRS and CDR2 is YFSETQ. Full variable domain (remainder filled in from reference TRBV5-1 and TRBJ1-1): KAGVTQTPRYLIKTRGQQVTLSCSPISGHRSVSWYQQTPGQGLQFLFEYFSETQRNKGNFPGRFSGRQFSNSRSEMNVSTLELGDSALYLCASSGSTGKGTEAFFGQGTRLTVV.

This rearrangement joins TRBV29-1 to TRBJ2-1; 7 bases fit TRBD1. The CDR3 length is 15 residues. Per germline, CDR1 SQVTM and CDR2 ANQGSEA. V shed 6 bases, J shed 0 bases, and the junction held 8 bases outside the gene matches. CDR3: CSVPKTGSSYNEQFF. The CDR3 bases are TGCAGCGTCCCCAAGACAGGGAGCTCCTACAATGAGCAGTTCTTC.

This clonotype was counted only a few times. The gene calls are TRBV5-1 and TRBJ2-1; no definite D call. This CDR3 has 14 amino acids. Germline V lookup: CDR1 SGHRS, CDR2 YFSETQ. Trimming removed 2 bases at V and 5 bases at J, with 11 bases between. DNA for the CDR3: TGCGCCAGCAGCTTTTATTCATCCAACAATGAGCAGTTCTTC. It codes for CASSFYSSNNEQFF. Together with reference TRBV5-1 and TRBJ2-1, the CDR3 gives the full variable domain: KAGVTQTPRYLIKTRGQQVTLSCSPISGHRSVSWYQQTPGQGLQFLFEYFSETQRNKGNFPGRFSGRQFSNSRSEMNVSTLELGDSALYLCASSFYSSNNEQFFGPGTRLTVL.

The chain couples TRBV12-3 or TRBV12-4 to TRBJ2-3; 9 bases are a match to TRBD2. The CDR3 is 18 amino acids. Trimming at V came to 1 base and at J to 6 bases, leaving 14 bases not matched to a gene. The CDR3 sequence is CASSLEKTSGGAGDTQYF. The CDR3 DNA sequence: TGTGCCAGCAGTTTAGAGAAGACTAGCGGAGGGGCCGGGGATACGCAGTATTTT.

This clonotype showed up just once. The CDR3 is CSAFRTSGSPNEQFF. The CDR3 DNA reads as TGCAGTGCTTTCAGGACTAGCGGGAGTCCCAATGAGCAGTTCTTC. The chain links TRBV20-1 to TRBJ2-1; 13 bases align to TRBD2. The CDR3 runs to 15 residues. The V gene end was trimmed by 5 bases and the J gene end by 6 bases; junction bases not matched to a gene: 7. Looked up from germline, CDR1 is DFQATT and CDR2 is SNEGSKA (reference sequence).